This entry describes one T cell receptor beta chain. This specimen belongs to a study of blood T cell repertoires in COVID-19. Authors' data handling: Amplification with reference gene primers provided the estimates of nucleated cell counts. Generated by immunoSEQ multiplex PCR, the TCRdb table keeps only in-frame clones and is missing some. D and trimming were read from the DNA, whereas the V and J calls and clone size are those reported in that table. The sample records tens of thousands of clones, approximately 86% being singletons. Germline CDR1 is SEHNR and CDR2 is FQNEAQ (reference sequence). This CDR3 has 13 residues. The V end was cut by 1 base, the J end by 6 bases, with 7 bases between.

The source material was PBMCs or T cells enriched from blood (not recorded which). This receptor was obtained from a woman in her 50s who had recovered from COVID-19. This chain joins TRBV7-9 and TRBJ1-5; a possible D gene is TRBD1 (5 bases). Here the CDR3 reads CASSLGGGQPQHF. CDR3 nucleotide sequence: TGTGCCAGCAGCTTAGGGGGCGGTCAGCCCCAGCATTTT.